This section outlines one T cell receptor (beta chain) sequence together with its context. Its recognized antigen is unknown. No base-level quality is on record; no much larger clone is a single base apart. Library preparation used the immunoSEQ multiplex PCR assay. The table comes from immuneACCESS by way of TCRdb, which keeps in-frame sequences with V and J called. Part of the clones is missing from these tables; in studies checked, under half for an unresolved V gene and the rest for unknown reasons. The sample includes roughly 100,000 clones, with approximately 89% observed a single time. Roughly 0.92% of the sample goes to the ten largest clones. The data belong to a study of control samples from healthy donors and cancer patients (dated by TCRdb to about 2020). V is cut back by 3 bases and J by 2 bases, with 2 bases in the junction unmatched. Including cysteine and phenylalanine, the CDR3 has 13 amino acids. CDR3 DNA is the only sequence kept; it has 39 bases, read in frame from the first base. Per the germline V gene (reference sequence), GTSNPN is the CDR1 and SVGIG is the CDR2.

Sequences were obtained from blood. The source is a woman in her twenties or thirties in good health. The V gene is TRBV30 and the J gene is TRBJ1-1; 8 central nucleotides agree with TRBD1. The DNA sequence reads TGTGCCTGGAGGCAGGGGGCTAACACTGAAGCTTTCTTT. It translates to CAWRQGANTEAFF. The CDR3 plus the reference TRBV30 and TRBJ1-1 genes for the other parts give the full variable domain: SQTIHQWPATLVQPVGSPLSLECTVEGTSNPNLYWYRQAAGRGLQLLFYSVGIGQISSEVPQNLSASRPQDRQFILSSKKLLLSDSGFYLCAWRQGANTEAFFGQGTRLTVV.